Listed here is a single T cell receptor beta chain. Its target is not known. Germline assignment: CDR1 SGHTA and CDR2 FQGTGA. The V end was cut by 1 base, the J end by 6 bases, with 7 bases between. The length of the CDR3 is 13 residues. The data derive from a study of blood T cells in healthy people across ages. Study overall: The template switching approach captured approximately one barcoded beta molecule for every two T cells.

Combining a sample-barcoded 5' primer with a J-beta primer mix, a second PCR ran for about 7 to 11 cycles. TCRdb re-called the 5' RACE reads through MiXCR, storing one row per CDR3 protein. The sample shows 1.5 million to 2 million distinct CDR3 sequences, 49% of them seen only once. General study results and limits: Total diversity from one million sequenced T cells was likely underestimated.

Sequenced: blood. The TCR sequence derives from a middle-aged woman in good health. V is TRBV7-3 and J is TRBJ2-1; unclear D gene. The CDR3 here is CASSLMIGNEQFF. DNA for the CDR3: TGTGCCAGCAGCTTAATGATAGGCAATGAGCAGTTCTTC. Combining the CDR3 with reference TRBV7-3 and TRBJ2-1 gives the whole variable domain GAGVSQTPSNKVTEKGKYVELRCDPISGHTALYWYRQSLGQGPEFLIYFQGTGAADDSGLPNDRFFAVRPEGSVSTLKIQRTERGDSAVYLCASSLMIGNEQFFGPGTRLTVL.